Listed below are T cell receptor beta chains from one sample, sequenced in a study of blood T cell repertoires in COVID-19. Profiling relied on immunoSEQ multiplex PCR, and the TCRdb table lists in-frame clones only, not all of them. Of some 320,000 clones in the sample, roughly 89% are singletons; the top ten hold less than 3%. Specimen: PBMCs or T cells enriched from blood (not recorded which). The receptors were sampled from a woman between 50 and 59 years old who had been exposed to COVID-19. Each CDR3 is given without its conserved first and last residue.

v_call: TRBV7-9; j_call: TRBJ2-2; cdr3_aa: ASRRSEATGELF
v_call: TRBV18; j_call: TRBJ2-1; cdr3_aa: ASSPPSRGLNEQF
v_call: TRBV27; j_call: TRBJ1-4; cdr3_aa: ASRNRDTTNEKLF
v_call: TRBV5-8; j_call: TRBJ2-1; cdr3_aa: ASSFGLVRGNEQF
v_call: TRBV19; j_call: TRBJ2-7; cdr3_aa: ASSLKTGVPYEQY
v_call: TRBV5-1; j_call: TRBJ1-4; cdr3_aa: ASSPGAQGIEKLF
v_call: TRBV28; j_call: TRBJ2-7; cdr3_aa: ASRPTGGYEQY
v_call: TRBV2; j_call: TRBJ2-7; cdr3_aa: ASSELGRGTNYEQY
v_call: TRBV7-2; j_call: TRBJ2-2; cdr3_aa: ASSFLLGQSNTGELF
v_call: TRBV5-1; j_call: TRBJ2-2; cdr3_aa: ASSLAGTNTGELF
v_call: TRBV5-1; j_call: TRBJ1-2; cdr3_aa: ASSLAVQGTSYGYT
v_call: TRBV3-1/TRBV3-2; j_call: TRBJ2-4; cdr3_aa: ASSAGLAKNIQY
v_call: TRBV6-4; j_call: TRBJ1-1; cdr3_aa: ASSANSGEAGTEAF
v_call: TRBV11-3; j_call: TRBJ1-5; cdr3_aa: ASSLGIWGRESQPQH
v_call: TRBV12-3/TRBV12-4; j_call: TRBJ1-6; cdr3_aa: ASSARTVSPLH
v_call: TRBV11-2; j_call: TRBJ2-2; cdr3_aa: ASSLTIQGAGTGELF
v_call: TRBV9; j_call: TRBJ2-1; cdr3_aa: ASSRGLPGSFDEQF
v_call: TRBV18; j_call: TRBJ2-7; cdr3_aa: VSSELAGGYEQY
v_call: TRBV28; j_call: TRBJ2-1; cdr3_aa: ACGYSNEQF
v_call: TRBV28; j_call: TRBJ1-4; cdr3_aa: ASNSMGRRELF
v_call: TRBV27; j_call: TRBJ2-2; cdr3_aa: ASSAGVGTGELF
v_call: TRBV5-6; j_call: TRBJ2-7; cdr3_aa: ASSLGGPGEQY
v_call: TRBV3-1/TRBV3-2; j_call: TRBJ1-1; cdr3_aa: ASSSGFNTEAF
v_call: TRBV2; j_call: TRBJ1-3; cdr3_aa: ASTGTGGSGNTIY
v_call: TRBV7-9; j_call: TRBJ2-1; cdr3_aa: ASTPRGPSGGLSYNEQF
v_call: TRBV6-5; j_call: TRBJ1-6; cdr3_aa: ASSYSGRMNSPLH
v_call: TRBV5-8; j_call: TRBJ2-5; cdr3_aa: ASSVRAPRQETQY
v_call: TRBV7-2; j_call: TRBJ2-7; cdr3_aa: ASSLRGQPHYEQY
v_call: TRBV13; j_call: TRBJ2-7; cdr3_aa: ASSSRSMRQY
v_call: TRBV4-1; j_call: TRBJ2-5; cdr3_aa: ASSQKRGGGTQY
v_call: TRBV11-2; j_call: TRBJ2-2; cdr3_aa: ASSFGQRINTGELF
v_call: TRBV9; j_call: TRBJ2-1; cdr3_aa: ASSVGGGAKNEQF
v_call: TRBV5-1; j_call: TRBJ1-5; cdr3_aa: ASSPGTGGLGQPQH
v_call: TRBV2; j_call: TRBJ2-7; cdr3_aa: ASSESGYEQY
v_call: TRBV5-1; j_call: TRBJ2-2; cdr3_aa: ASSPSGGNTGELF
v_call: TRBV28; j_call: TRBJ2-7; cdr3_aa: ASLAQGDEQY
v_call: TRBV2; j_call: TRBJ2-1; cdr3_aa: ASSEDRAGANEQF
v_call: TRBV19; j_call: TRBJ2-7; cdr3_aa: ASRGAGGSYEQY
v_call: TRBV10-3; j_call: TRBJ1-5; cdr3_aa: ASSKEATVSNQPQH
v_call: TRBV28; j_call: TRBJ2-3; cdr3_aa: ASGPRQGSTDTQY
v_call: TRBV7-8; j_call: TRBJ1-1; cdr3_aa: ASSFAAGTGNTEAF
v_call: TRBV5-4; j_call: TRBJ2-5; cdr3_aa: ASSLVQGGARETQY